This T cell receptor beta chain is from a study of blood T cell repertoires in COVID-19 (dated by TCRdb to about 2020). Study-level background: Samples from collaborators originated in the United States, Italy and Spain and spanned both the acute and convalescent phases of COVID-19. The prospective study material was composed of cDNA or gDNA derived from T cells, B-cell-depleted T cells, or PBMCs. Deeply sampled blood TCRbeta repertoires from subjects exposed to, actively infected with, or recovered from COVID-19 were included in the dataset. A freely available public database, intended as a resource for researchers studying the immune response to SARS-CoV-2, is where the repertoires were released. Samples came from the ongoing ImmuneRACE study (first 160 participants) plus 1,254 subjects from 6 global collaborators. Nearly every sample came with metadata listing a de-identified subject ID, COVID-19 status, age in years and sex. HLA class I and class II types, where available, came from metadata supplied by the sample provider rather than from assay-based typing. General conclusions and limits of the study: Clinical and demographic metadata were provided uncurated, with the amount varying by source and participant.

The immunoSEQ Assay, a bias-controlled multiplex PCR, was used to amplify TCRbeta CDR3 regions from genomic DNA. The paper's data handling went like this. Within the assay, amplification of reference gene primers was used to estimate how many nucleated cells each sample contained. To quantify the absolute abundance of each unique TCRbeta CDR3 rearrangement, sequence reads were collapsed and filtered. For each sample, productive Simpson clonality was calculated as the square root of Simpson's diversity index over productive rearrangements. Here the immuneACCESS table is served through TCRdb, limited to in-frame sequences with V and J called. Missing clones are a known gap in these copies; in checked studies unresolved V genes cover under half, and the rest lacks a known reason. V and J calls and clone size are given by that table; D and trimming were obtained from the DNA. For this sample there are around 100,000 clones; about 91% appear just once. The ten largest make up approximately 15% of the sample.

CDR1 and CDR2 are drawn from the germline V gene (reference sequence): LGHDT, YNNKEL. The CDR3 measures 14 amino acids from cysteine to phenylalanine. The sequence is cut down to CDR3 DNA, 42 bases in frame from base 1. Compared with germline, V lacks 6 bases and J lacks 8 bases; bases without a gene match: 8. Whole blood was collected in K2EDTA tubes by collaborating institutions according to the institutions' own protocols. Collaborator samples were shipped for TCRbeta analysis as frozen whole blood, isolated PBMCs, or DNA extracted from either sample type. Regarding this clone: The target of this receptor is not known. No much larger clone exists at a distance of one base, and base qualities are not known.

This TCR came from a man over 45 with acute or convalescent COVID-19. Sequenced input: peripheral blood. Recombination linked TRBV3-1 (or the pseudogene TRBV3-2) to TRBJ1-4; 8 central bases correspond to TRBD1. The CDR3 protein is CASSPRQGWEKLFF. The DNA is as follows: TGTGCCAGCAGTCCCAGACAGGGGTGGGAAAAACTGTTTTTT.